The 21 T cell receptor beta chains in this list originate from one sample, sequenced in a study of response to subunit inactivated influenza vaccine. TCRdb reprocessed the RT-PCR reads via MiXCR and lists one record per CDR3 protein. The sample comprises 550,000 to 600,000 distinct CDR3 sequences, approximately 12% of which are singletons, and about 9.4% rests with the top ten. Sample: PBMCs from blood, taken on the day of vaccination. The receptors were gathered from a man aged 45-60 years who received an inactivated influenza vaccine.

This clonotype was detected a few times. The chain combines TRBV5-1 with TRBJ2-2, with a tentative D call TRBD1 (6 bases). The CDR3 has 15 residues. The V gene's germline CDR1 is SGHRS and CDR2 YFSETQ. With 4 bases removed from V and 1 base from J, the gap between germline ends came to 11 bases. The CDR3 DNA is TGCGCCAGCAGCCTGGGACACGTGAACACCGGGGAGCTGTTTTTT. Its protein product is CASSLGHVNTGELFF.

There are many counts of this clonotype. As DNA, the CDR3 is TGCGCCAGCAGCTTGGGGACAGGGGTCAATCAGCCCCAGCATTTT. Translation: CASSLGTGVNQPQHF. The chain links TRBV5-1 to TRBJ1-5; 9 bases align to TRBD1. The J segment lost 3 bases and the V segment lost 0 bases, leaving 1 base of the junction unmatched. Germline V gene lookup returns CDR1 SGHRS and CDR2 YFSETQ. This CDR3 region has 15 residues.

This clonotype was picked up a small number of times. This CDR3 reads CSARPHLGFQETQYF. Here the CDR3 DNA reads TGCAGTGCTAGGCCGCACTTGGGATTCCAAGAGACCCAGTACTTC. The chain joins TRBV20-1 to TRBJ2-5, with no clear D. Trimming pared 3 bases from V and 1 base from J, leaving 15 bases between. Germline loops: CDR1 DFQATT, CDR2 SNEGSKA (reference sequence). CDR3 length: 15 residues.

Many counts were recorded for this clonotype. The chain links TRBV10-3 to TRBJ2-5; D unclear. This CDR3 comprises 13 residues. From germline, CDR1 is ENHRY and CDR2 SYGVKD. V shed 2 bases and J shed 2 bases, with 6 bases lying between them. CDR3 residues: CAISEIAQETQYF. The DNA for the CDR3 is TGTGCCATCAGTGAGATCGCACAAGAGACCCAGTACTTC.

This clonotype was detected many times. The rearrangement links TRBV6-5 to TRBJ2-6, with D perhaps TRBD2 (5 bases). V dropped 0 bases and J dropped 1 base, with 13 bases sitting between them. The CDR3 has 18 amino acids. Germline CDR1 and CDR2: MNHEY and SVGAGI. CDR3 nucleotide sequence: TGTGCCAGCAGTTACTCGGACGGCAGGAGGTCTGGGGCCAACGTCCTGACTTTC. Protein sequence: CASSYSDGRRSGANVLTF.

This sequence joins TRBV7-9 and TRBJ1-1, with D possibly TRBD1 on 6 matching bases. The CDR3 contains 15 residues. Germline V gene sequence: CDR1 SEHNR, CDR2 FQNEAQ (reference sequence). V was trimmed by 0 bases and J by 1 base, leaving 9 bases between them. As DNA, the CDR3 is TGTGCCAGCAGCTTAGCGGGGGCCGAGAACACTGAAGCTTTCTTT. Protein sequence: CASSLAGAENTEAFF.

This clonotype showed up many times. V and J are TRBV5-1 and TRBJ2-1; D remains unclear. Germline CDR1 is SGHRS and CDR2 is YFSETQ. Trimming cost V 1 base and J 0 bases, with 11 bases left between them. This CDR3 is built from 16 residues. The CDR3 region is CASSLYDWSSYNEQFF. For the CDR3, the DNA is TGCGCCAGCAGCTTGTACGACTGGAGCTCCTACAATGAGCAGTTCTTC.

This chain links TRBV7-2 with TRBJ2-1, with TRBD2 identical over 12 bases. Trimming removed 5 bases from V and 3 bases from J; junction bases left unmatched: 5. From germline, CDR1 is SGHTA and CDR2 FQGNSA. The CDR3 has 16 residues. In DNA form, the CDR3 reads TGTGCCAGCAGCCCCACGACTAGCGGGAGCTACAATGAGCAGTTCTTC. The encoded protein is CASSPTTSGSYNEQFF.

This clonotype was found a few times. V gene TRBV20-1 combines with J gene TRBJ1-2, with a possible D match to TRBD1 (5 bases). The V and J ends lost 7 bases and 2 bases respectively, with 8 bases between them. The CDR3 runs to 11 residues. Per germline, CDR1 DFQATT and CDR2 SNEGSKA (reference sequence). The CDR3 is CSGGKNYGYTF. As DNA, the CDR3 is TGCAGTGGGGGGAAAAACTATGGCTACACCTTC.

This clonotype has only a few counts. The V gene is TRBV7-2, the J gene TRBJ2-1; 12 nucleotides align to TRBD2. CDR1 and CDR2 (germline): SGHTA, FQGNSA. V dropped 5 bases and J dropped 5; count of bases not matched to a gene: 4. The length of the CDR3 is 15 residues. CDR3 sequence: CASSARLAGDNEQFF. DNA of the CDR3: TGTGCCAGCAGCGCCAGACTAGCGGGGGACAATGAGCAGTTCTTC.

This clonotype was recorded at least ten times. The chain joins TRBV7-2 to TRBJ1-6; 7 bases align to TRBD1. The germline CDR1 and CDR2 sequences are SGHTA and FQGNSA. Trimming cost V 6 bases and J 4 bases; bases outside gene matches: 0. The CDR3 covers 13 residues. CDR3 DNA: TGTGCCAGCAGGACAGGGTATAATTCACCCCTCCACTTT. Translation gives CASRTGYNSPLHF.

This clonotype was seen repeatedly, ten times or more. The rearrangement links TRBV7-2 to TRBJ2-3; no reliable D call. The V and J ends lost 6 bases and 1 base respectively, with 17 bases between them. The CDR3 runs 16 residues. The germline V gene has CDR1 SGHTA and CDR2 FQGNSA. CDR3: CASSLDRAEGTDTQYF. In nucleotides, the CDR3 is TGTGCCAGCAGTCTAGATAGGGCAGAAGGCACAGATACGCAGTATTTT.

V is TRBV11-1 and J is TRBJ2-4; TRBD2 is a possible D gene (6 bases). Germline loops: CDR1 SGHAT, CDR2 FQDESV (reference sequence). The CDR3 is 14 residues long. V was clipped by 5 bases and J by 6 bases, with 14 bases between them. CDR3 in amino acids: CASSPGLPSNIQYF. CDR3 nucleotide sequence: TGTGCCAGCAGCCCGGGACTCCCTTCAAACATTCAGTACTTC.

The rearrangement uses TRBV10-3 and TRBJ2-2; D unclear. CDR3 length equals 13 residues. The germline V gene has CDR1 ENHRY and CDR2 SYGVKD. V lost 3 bases, J lost 6 bases, and 8 bases lay in between. The CDR3 loop is CAISDSTPGELFF. The DNA for the CDR3 is TGTGCCATCAGTGACAGTACCCCCGGGGAGCTGTTTTTT.

CDR3 sequence: CASSLARWQVDNTGELFF. CDR3 in DNA: TGTGCCAGCAGCTTAGCCCGCTGGCAGGTTGATAACACCGGGGAGCTGTTTTTT. This chain joins TRBV11-1 and TRBJ2-2; D gene uncertain. Germline lookup yields CDR1 SGHAT and CDR2 FQDESV (reference sequence). The CDR3 length is 18 residues. The V gene lost 0 bases and the J gene lost 2 bases, with 16 bases spanning the gap.

The CDR3 region is CASSIGTRLAGRSETQYF. The DNA for the CDR3 is TGTGCCAGCAGCATCGGGACAAGACTAGCGGGACGCTCAGAGACCCAGTACTTC. The genes are TRBV7-8 and TRBJ2-5, with 11 bases lining up with TRBD2. Germline V lookup: CDR1 SGHVS, CDR2 FQNEAQ. CDR3 length equals 18 residues. J lost 4 bases, V lost 5 bases, and 15 bases had no gene match.

This chain joins TRBV29-1 and TRBJ2-7; 7 positions agree with TRBD2. From germline, CDR1 is SQVTM and CDR2 ANQGSEA. CDR3 length: 14 amino acids. The V segment lost 3 bases and the J segment 5 bases; nucleotides outside the gene matches: 10. The CDR3 here is CSVDEGAGIHEQYF. The CDR3 coding sequence is TGCAGCGTTGATGAGGGAGCGGGGATCCACGAGCAGTACTTC.

This clonotype was seen a few times. The chain uses TRBV20-1 and TRBJ1-6, with 11 bases matching TRBD1. This CDR3 spans 15 amino acids. V lost 6 bases and J lost 7; bases outside the gene matches: 8. Germline V gene data show CDR1 as DFQATT and CDR2 as SNEGSKA (reference sequence). The CDR3, as DNA: TGCAGTGCAGGGACAGGGGGAAATAACAATTCACCCCTCCACTTT. Amino acids: CSAGTGGNNNSPLHF.

This clonotype came up a few times. V and J are TRBV20-1 and TRBJ1-5, with D uncertain. V was cut by 3 bases and J by 2 bases, with 14 bases left in between. This CDR3 is 15 amino acids long. CDR1 and CDR2 from the germline V gene are DFQATT and SNEGSKA (reference sequence). The DNA of the CDR3 is TGCAGTGCTAGGGTGGGAGGCGGCCGCAATCAGCCCCAGCATTTT. As protein: CSARVGGGRNQPQHF.

This clonotype was seen a handful of times. This sequence joins TRBV20-1 and TRBJ2-3, with D perhaps matching TRBD2 (5 bases). The germline V gene has CDR1 DFQATT and CDR2 SNEGSKA (reference sequence). The CDR3 length is 16 residues. Trimming removed 0 bases from V and 1 base from J, with 14 bases in between. CDR3 amino acids: CSARDRLATGTDTQYF. The CDR3 DNA reads as TGCAGTGCTAGAGATCGGCTAGCCACTGGCACAGATACGCAGTATTTT.

This clonotype was counted a few times. The chain links TRBV5-6 to TRBJ2-1; D gene ambiguous. CDR1 SGHDT and CDR2 YYEEEE come from the germline V gene. Between the trimmed V and J ends, which lost 0 bases and 10 bases, there was a span of 17 bases. The CDR3 extends over 15 amino acids. The DNA of the CDR3 is TGTGCCAGCAGCTTGGAACAGCGAAGATTTCGGGAGCAGTTCTTC. Translation: CASSLEQRRFREQFF.